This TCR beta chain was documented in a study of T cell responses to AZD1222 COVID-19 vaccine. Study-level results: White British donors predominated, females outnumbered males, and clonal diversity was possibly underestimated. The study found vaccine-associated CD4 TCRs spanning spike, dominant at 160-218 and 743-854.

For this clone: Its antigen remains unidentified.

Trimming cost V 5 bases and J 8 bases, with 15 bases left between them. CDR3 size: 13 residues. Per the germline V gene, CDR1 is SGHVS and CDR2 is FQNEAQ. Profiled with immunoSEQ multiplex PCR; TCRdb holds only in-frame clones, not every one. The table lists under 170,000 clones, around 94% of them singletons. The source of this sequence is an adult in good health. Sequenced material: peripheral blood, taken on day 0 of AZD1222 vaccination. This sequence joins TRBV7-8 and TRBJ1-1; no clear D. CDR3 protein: CASSPWTVHEAFF. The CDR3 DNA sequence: TGTGCCAGCAGCCCCTGGACCGTTCACGAAGCTTTCTTT.